The 18 T cell receptor beta chains in this list originate from one sample, sequenced in a study of blood T cell repertoires in COVID-19. Profiling relied on immunoSEQ multiplex PCR, and the TCRdb table lists in-frame clones only, not all of them. The repertoire consists of about 170,000 clones, with approximately 80% occurring once and the leading ten covering 7% to 9%. Sequencing used peripheral blood. These TCRs come from a man aged 60 to 69 with acute or convalescent COVID-19.

The chain links TRBV21-1 to TRBJ2-3; the table names TRBD2, a call not compared with the DNA. TRBV21-1 is termed a pseudogene. The CDR3 runs 16 residues. DNA for the CDR3: TGTGCCAGCAGCACCCTGTTCGTCCCTACCACAGATACGCAGTATTTT. It is translated as CASSTLFVPTTDTQYF.

The V gene is TRBV3-1 (or the pseudogene TRBV3-2), the J gene TRBJ1-1, with D perhaps TRBD1 (6 bases). This CDR3 has 15 amino acids. Germline CDR1 LGHDT, CDR2 YNNKEL (reference sequence). Trimming removed 0 bases from V and 5 bases from J, with 13 bases in between. CDR3 sequence (DNA): TGTGCCAGCAGCCAAGACGGGGGGCGCGGTACTGAAGCTTTCTTT. Its translation: CASSQDGGRGTEAFF.

This chain connects TRBV25-1 to TRBJ1-5; no clear D gene. The CDR3 runs to 13 residues. V was pared by 2 bases and J by 2 bases, with 4 bases between. Looked up from germline, CDR1 is MGHDK and CDR2 is SYGVNS. The CDR3 loop reads CASSETGNQPQHF. As DNA, the CDR3 is TGTGCCAGCAGTGAAACGGGCAATCAGCCCCAGCATTTT. Supplemented by reference TRBV25-1 and TRBJ1-5, the full variable domain reads EADIYQTPRYLVIGTGKKITLECSQTMGHDKMYWYQQDPGMELHLIHYSYGVNSTEKGDLSSESTVSRIRTEHFPLTLESARPSHTSQYLCASSETGNQPQHFGDGTRLSIL.

The V call is TRBV18, the J call TRBJ1-2; D is possibly TRBD1 (6 bases). CDR1 is KGHSH and CDR2 is LQKENI in the germline V gene. The CDR3 loop spans 15 amino acids. V was pared by 1 base and J by 6 bases, with 15 bases between. CDR3 protein: CASSPQADSADGYTF. In nucleotides, the CDR3 is TGTGCCAGCTCACCACAGGCGGACAGTGCAGATGGCTACACCTTC.

The chain couples TRBV21-1 to TRBJ1-5; the listed D gene, TRBD1, was not tested against the DNA. TRBV21-1 is noted as a pseudogene. This CDR3 region has 17 residues. The CDR3 loop reads CASSKSQGIGGNQPQHF. CDR3 nucleotide sequence: TGTGCCAGCAGCAAGTCACAGGGGATAGGAGGCAATCAGCCCCAGCATTTT.

This chain joins TRBV6-5 and TRBJ1-2, with 9 bases aligning to TRBD1. This CDR3 is built from 12 residues. V gave up 5 bases and J gave up 8 bases; unmatched junction bases: 3. Germline CDR1 and CDR2: MNHEY and SVGAGI. The CDR3 bases are TGTGCCAGCAGTCGGGACAGGGTCGGCTACACCTTC. Encoded protein: CASSRDRVGYTF.

V gene TRBV9 combines with J gene TRBJ1-5; 8 nucleotides match TRBD1. CDR3 size: 15 residues. V lost 0 bases and J lost 7; bases outside the gene matches: 6. Germline V gene data show CDR1 as SGDLS and CDR2 as YYNGEE. The CDR3 loop reads CASSVDPGGLQPQHF. The CDR3 bases are TGTGCCAGCAGCGTAGATCCAGGGGGCTTGCAGCCCCAGCATTTT.

This clone has just a few counts. The rearrangement uses TRBV25-1 and TRBJ1-6; D gene ambiguous. CDR3 length equals 14 residues. The germline gives CDR1 MGHDK, CDR2 SYGVNS. V was clipped by 5 bases and J by 3 bases, with 8 bases between them. In DNA, the CDR3 is TGTGCCAGCAGTCCAACAGTCTATAATTCACCCCTCCACTTT. Its protein product is CASSPTVYNSPLHF.

The CDR3 loop reads CASSLSGGETQYF. CDR3 bases: TGCGCCAGCAGCTTGTCGGGGGGAGAGACCCAGTACTTC. The genes are TRBV5-1 and TRBJ2-5, with 7 bases aligning to TRBD2. Germline assignment: CDR1 SGHRS and CDR2 YFSETQ. V lost 1 base to trimming and J lost 4 bases; unmatched junction nucleotides: 1. The CDR3 spans 13 residues. Filled out from reference TRBV5-1 and TRBJ2-5, the complete variable domain reads KAGVTQTPRYLIKTRGQQVTLSCSPISGHRSVSWYQQTPGQGLQFLFEYFSETQRNKGNFPGRFSGRQFSNSRSEMNVSTLELGDSALYLCASSLSGGETQYFGPGTRLLVL.

The chain couples TRBV5-1 to TRBJ1-1; 7 nucleotides agree with TRBD1. V dropped 0 bases and J dropped 1; count of bases not matched to a gene: 0. CDR1 is SGHRS and CDR2 is YFSETQ in the germline V gene. The CDR3 runs to 14 residues. CDR3 coding DNA: TGCGCCAGCAGCTTGGGGGACAGGAACACTGAAGCTTTCTTT. Residues: CASSLGDRNTEAFF.

Only a few counts were recorded for this clone. The CDR3 is CASSYKTGTATNEKLFF. DNA of the CDR3: TGTGCCAGTAGTTATAAAACAGGAACTGCTACTAATGAAAAACTGTTTTTT. The rearrangement uses TRBV19 and TRBJ1-4, with D maybe TRBD1 (5 bases). The CDR3 extends over 17 amino acids. Germline V gene data show CDR1 as LNHDA and CDR2 as SQIVND (reference sequence). Trimming left V 5 bases short and J 2 bases short, with 18 bases between.

The V call is TRBV11-2, the J call TRBJ1-4; D uncertain. V was trimmed by 1 base and J by 1 base, leaving 13 bases between them. The CDR3 runs 17 residues. Germline CDR1 SGHAT, CDR2 FQNNGV. The CDR3 reads CASSLGHLEGTNEKLFF. The CDR3 bases are TGTGCCAGCAGCTTAGGCCACTTGGAGGGAACTAATGAAAAACTGTTTTTT.

The J gene is TRBJ2-2, the V gene TRBV11-1; 7 nucleotides agree with TRBD2. The CDR3 has 15 residues. Germline-derived CDR1 and CDR2 are SGHAT and FQDESV (reference sequence). J lost 5 bases, V lost 1 base, and 4 bases had no gene match. The CDR3 reads CASSLEAGLTGELFF. The CDR3 DNA reads TGTGCCAGCAGCTTAGAAGCGGGGTTGACCGGGGAGCTGTTTTTT.

J is TRBJ1-1 and V is TRBV5-1; D perhaps matches TRBD1 (5 bases). The germline V gene has CDR1 SGHRS and CDR2 YFSETQ. The CDR3 totals 14 residues. V lost 4 bases and J 7 bases, leaving 17 bases between the germline ends. The CDR3 region has the DNA TGCGCCAGCAGCCCTTCGGGGGGAAATTATGAAGCTTTCTTT. Translated, it gives CASSPSGGNYEAFF.

The J gene is TRBJ2-1, the V gene TRBV9; the D gene is possibly TRBD1 (5 bases). V lost 2 bases and J 8 bases, leaving 11 bases between the germline ends. The CDR3 covers 13 residues. Germline values: CDR1 SGDLS, CDR2 YYNGEE. CDR3 region: CASSVAGKDEQFF. The CDR3 nucleotides read TGTGCCAGCAGCGTGGCAGGGAAGGATGAGCAGTTCTTC.

This clone has a single count. J is TRBJ2-1 and V is TRBV4-1, with a tentative D call TRBD2 (6 bases). V lost 1 base, J lost 0 bases, and 16 bases lay in between. The V gene's germline CDR1 is MGHRA and CDR2 YSYEKL. This CDR3 comprises 18 residues. CDR3 amino acids: CASSQVVGGRSSYNEQFF. The CDR3 DNA reads as TGCGCCAGCAGCCAAGTTGTTGGGGGGAGGAGCTCCTACAATGAGCAGTTCTTC.

This chain links TRBV19 with TRBJ1-2; D not resolved. V shed 3 bases and J shed 5 bases, with 13 bases lying between them. The CDR3 sequence is 14 residues long. Germline loops: CDR1 LNHDA, CDR2 SQIVND (reference sequence). CDR3 DNA: TGTGCCAGTAGTATCTTTCACGGAGCTTATGGCTACACCTTC. This encodes CASSIFHGAYGYTF.

The CDR3 region has the DNA TGCGCCAGCAGCCTTAAGACAGGGGGCATCGAGACCCAGTACTTC. Its translation is CASSLKTGGIETQYF. This chain joins TRBV4-1 and TRBJ2-5; 10 nucleotides match TRBD1. This CDR3 region has 15 residues. Germline trimming cut 4 bases from V and 5 bases from J; bases unmatched to any gene: 7. In germline, CDR1 is MGHRA, CDR2 YSYEKL.